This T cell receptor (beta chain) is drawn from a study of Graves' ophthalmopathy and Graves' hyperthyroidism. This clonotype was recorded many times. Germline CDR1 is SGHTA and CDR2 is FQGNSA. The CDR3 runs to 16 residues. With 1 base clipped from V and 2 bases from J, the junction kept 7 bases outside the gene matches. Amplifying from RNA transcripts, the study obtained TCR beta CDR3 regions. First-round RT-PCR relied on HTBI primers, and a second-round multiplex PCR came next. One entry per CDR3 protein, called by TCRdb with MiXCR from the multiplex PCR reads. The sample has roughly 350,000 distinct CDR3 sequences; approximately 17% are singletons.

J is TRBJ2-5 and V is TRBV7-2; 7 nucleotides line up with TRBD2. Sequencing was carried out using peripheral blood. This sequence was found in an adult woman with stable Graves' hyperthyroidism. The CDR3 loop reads CASSLGAGAGQETQYF. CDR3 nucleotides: TGTGCCAGCAGCTTAGGTGCGGGAGCGGGGCAAGAGACCCAGTACTTC.